Following are 29 T cell receptor beta chains from one sample sequenced in a study of blood T cells in healthy people across ages (dated by TCRdb to 2015 to 2017). Library method: 5' RACE. TCRdb records Illumina HiSeq 2500 as the sequencer. The second PCR ran for about 6 to 12 cycles and used a J-beta primer mix along with a sample-barcoded 5' primer. TCRdb redid the processing of the public reads, applying fastp at Q25 and MiXCR, and retained in-frame beta chains. Each record represents a unique CDR3 protein, reported with the most common genes and DNA among its rows. Here the sample has 1.5 million to 1.8 million distinct CDR3 sequences; about 45% occur a single time. The top ten hold under 5% of the sample. Source material: blood. The source is a woman aged 18-35 years in good health.

The genes are TRBV3-1 and TRBJ2-2, with D perhaps matching TRBD1 or TRBD2 (5 bases each). The V end lost 3 bases, the J end lost 1 base, and 15 bases lay between the germline ends. The germline V gene has CDR1 LGHDT and CDR2 YNNKEL (reference sequence). This CDR3 has 17 residues. The CDR3 loop is CASSHFSGTENTGELFF. In DNA, the CDR3 is TGTGCCAGCAGCCACTTTTCCGGGACCGAGAACACCGGGGAGCTGTTTTTT.

CDR3 in amino acids: CASSQLGTASTDTQYF. The CDR3 region has the DNA TGTGCCAGCAGCCAACTAGGAACAGCTAGCACAGATACGCAGTATTTT. The gene calls are TRBV14 and TRBJ2-3; D gene ambiguous. The CDR3 covers 16 residues. The V and J ends lost 2 bases and 0 bases respectively, with 12 bases between them. Germline values: CDR1 SGHDN, CDR2 FVKESK.

This clonotype was seen only a few times. The chain uses TRBV12-3 or TRBV12-4 and TRBJ2-3; 11 bases fit TRBD2. The CDR3 consists of 18 residues. V shed 4 bases, J shed 5 bases, and the junction held 14 bases outside the gene matches. The CDR3, as DNA: TGTGCCAGCAGTTCCTCCCCCCCCGGACTAGCGGGCGAAGATACGCAGTATTTT. Protein sequence: CASSSSPPGLAGEDTQYF.

The gene calls are TRBV4-1 and TRBJ2-7; the match to TRBD2 covers 10 bases. CDR3 length: 17 amino acids. Germline V gives CDR1 MGHRA, CDR2 YSYEKL. V dropped 4 bases and J dropped 4; count of bases not matched to a gene: 13. CDR3 bases: TGCGCCAGCAGCCCGCTACTAGCGGGGTACCAGGCTTACGAGCAGTACTTC. It specifies CASSPLLAGYQAYEQYF.

This clonotype was counted once. This rearrangement joins TRBV29-1 to TRBJ2-1; D is possibly TRBD1 (5 bases). Near its end, the DNA agrees better with TRBJ2-7, so the J call may be wrong. Germline-derived CDR1 and CDR2 are SQVTM and ANQGSEA. The CDR3 runs 12 residues. CDR3 nucleotides: TGCAGCGCCAAGGACACGACCAGCGAGCAGTACTTC. Its protein product is CSAKDTTSEQYF.

This clonotype was seen only a few times. The chain recombines TRBV5-1 with TRBJ1-4; 9 nucleotides line up with TRBD1. From germline, CDR1 is SGHRS and CDR2 YFSETQ. The CDR3 sequence is 16 residues long. V gave up 1 base and J gave up 11 bases; unmatched junction bases: 12. The CDR3 here is CASSLRGTGGARKLFF. The CDR3 DNA reads TGCGCCAGCAGCTTGAGGGGCACAGGGGGCGCGAGGAAACTGTTTTTT.

The rearrangement uses TRBV7-9 and TRBJ2-7, with a weak D call TRBD2 (5 bases). The end of the DNA aligns better with TRBJ2-5, so the J call may be wrong. The CDR3 runs 16 residues. Germline values: CDR1 SEHNR, CDR2 FQNEAQ (reference sequence). The CDR3 DNA sequence: TGTGCCAGCAGCTTAGCCGCAGCGGTTAAATGGGAGACCCAGTACTTC. As protein: CASSLAAAVKWETQYF.

The chain uses TRBV7-9 and TRBJ1-1; D is ambiguous. This CDR3 has 13 residues. V lost 0 bases and J lost 8, with 10 bases in between. In germline, CDR1 is SEHNR, CDR2 FQNEAQ (reference sequence). The CDR3 region is CASSLATGVEAFF. In nucleotides, the CDR3 is TGTGCCAGCAGCTTAGCGACTGGGGTCGAAGCTTTCTTT.

This clonotype was detected a few times. V usage is TRBV29-1 and J usage is TRBJ1-1; maybe TRBD1 (5 bases). V lost 6 bases and J 4 bases, leaving 15 bases between the germline ends. There are 13 residues in the CDR3. Germline V gives CDR1 SQVTM, CDR2 ANQGSEA. CDR3 region: CSVAGQGGTEAFF. The CDR3 DNA reads TGCAGCGTGGCGGGTCAGGGAGGCACTGAAGCTTTCTTT.

This clonotype has just a few counts. The chain is built from TRBV11-2 and TRBJ2-1, with D uncertain. The CDR3 contains 16 residues. Trimming removed 0 bases at V and 0 bases at J, with 9 bases between. In germline, CDR1 is SGHAT, CDR2 FQNNGV. CDR3: CASSLDMTSSYNEQFF. CDR3 sequence (DNA): TGTGCCAGCAGCTTAGATATGACCAGCTCCTACAATGAGCAGTTCTTC.

The chain employs TRBV27 and TRBJ2-7; TRBD1 is a possible D gene (6 bases). This CDR3 has 14 amino acids. Per germline, CDR1 MNHEY and CDR2 SMNVEV (reference sequence). V lost 4 bases to trimming and J lost 1 base, with 11 bases between them. As DNA, the CDR3 is TGTGCCAGCAGTTACGGACAGTGGTCCTACGAGCAGTACTTC. It is translated as CASSYGQWSYEQYF.

The chain has TRBV14 and TRBJ1-1, with 8 positions matching TRBD1. The germline gives CDR1 SGHDN, CDR2 FVKESK. V shed 4 bases, J shed 4 bases, and the junction held 11 bases outside the gene matches. The CDR3 spans 16 residues. The CDR3 sequence is CASSPRWQGAFTEAFF. Here the CDR3 DNA reads TGTGCCAGCAGCCCCCGGTGGCAGGGGGCGTTCACTGAAGCTTTCTTT.

This chain uses TRBV6-1 with TRBJ2-7, with 10 positions matching TRBD2. This CDR3 region has 13 residues. J lost 3 bases, V lost 8 bases, and 4 bases had no gene match. Germline-derived CDR1 and CDR2 are MNHNS and SASEGT. DNA of the CDR3: TGTGCCAGCCTTAGCGGGAGGAGCTACGAGCAGTACTTC. This sequence encodes CASLSGRSYEQYF.

This clonotype was counted only a few times. This sequence joins TRBV28 and TRBJ2-1; 8 bases match TRBD1. The last part of the DNA fits TRBJ2-7 better; the J call may be wrong. CDR1 is MDHEN and CDR2 is SYDVKM in the germline V gene. CDR3 length: 16 amino acids. The CDR3 DNA sequence: TGTGCCAGCAAGACCACAGGGGGGAGTGCCTACAATGAGCAGTACTTC. The encoded protein is CASKTTGGSAYNEQYF.

A single count supports this clonotype. The V and J genes are TRBV6-6 and TRBJ2-4; no firm D call. Deletions cut 0 bases from V and 13 bases from J, with 16 bases between. CDR1 and CDR2 (germline): MNHNY, SVGAGI (reference sequence). The CDR3 sequence is 14 residues long. The CDR3 sequence is CASSYSEPGNEQYF. CDR3 nucleotides: TGTGCCAGCAGTTACTCGGAGCCTGGCAATGAGCAGTACTTC.

This chain links TRBV5-1 with TRBJ1-1; D call uncertain. Germline loops: CDR1 SGHRS, CDR2 YFSETQ. The CDR3 has 16 residues. V lost 3 bases and J 1 base, leaving 16 bases between the germline ends. CDR3 DNA: TGCGCCAGCAGCTCGGGTCTGCCCCCAGAGAACACTGAAGCTTTCTTT. It codes for CASSSGLPPENTEAFF.

The genes are TRBV6-5 and TRBJ1-2, with 12 positions matching TRBD1. Looked up from germline, CDR1 is MNHEY and CDR2 is SVGAGI. The CDR3 has 16 residues. With 5 bases clipped from V and 4 bases from J, the junction kept 8 bases outside the gene matches. The CDR3 nucleotides read TGTGCCAGCAGTATTGGGACAGGGGGCTCTCGCTATGGCTACACCTTC. It encodes CASSIGTGGSRYGYTF.

The chain recombines TRBV10-2 with TRBJ2-1; 9 bases are shared with TRBD2. The V segment lost 6 bases and the J segment 2 bases; nucleotides outside the gene matches: 5. The CDR3 length is 15 residues. Germline CDR1 WSHSY, CDR2 SAAADI. The CDR3 DNA is TGCGCCAGCAGCCCTAGCGGGGAGACCTACAATGAGCAGTTCTTC. Protein: CASSPSGETYNEQFF.

This clonotype was counted between two and nine times. This chain uses TRBV4-3 with TRBJ1-2; no firm D call. Trimming cost V 6 bases and J 4 bases, with 15 bases left between them. The germline CDR1 and CDR2 sequences are LGHNA and YSLEER. This CDR3 has 14 amino acids. In DNA, the CDR3 is TGCGCCAGCAGACCTAACCTGGGCCTCTATGGCTACACCTTC. Protein product: CASRPNLGLYGYTF.

The chain employs TRBV2 and TRBJ2-1, with TRBD2 identical over 9 bases. Germline values: CDR1 SNHLY, CDR2 FYNNEI. V was clipped by 7 bases and J by 1 base; unmatched bases: 11. The CDR3 spans 17 residues. CDR3 DNA sequence: TGTGCCAGCAAAGCCCTGTATAGCGGGGGTTCCTACAATGAGCAGTTCTTC. This sequence encodes CASKALYSGGSYNEQFF.

This clonotype was counted only a few times. The gene calls are TRBV12-3 or TRBV12-4 and TRBJ1-5, with unresolved D. This CDR3 has 12 amino acids. The V gene lost 6 bases and the J gene lost 5 bases, with 8 bases spanning the gap. The CDR3 coding sequence is TGTGCCAGCAGCACAGAATATCAGCCCCAGCATTTT. Translating it yields CASSTEYQPQHF.

This clonotype was seen only a few times. The chain uses TRBV5-1 and TRBJ2-7, with 7 bases aligning to TRBD1. The ends lost 4 bases at V and 7 bases at J; junction bases unmatched: 8. The CDR3 is made up of 13 amino acids. CDR1 and CDR2 from the germline V gene are SGHRS and YFSETQ. For the CDR3, the DNA is TGCGCCAGCAGCCAGGGGGACAACAATGAGCAGTACTTC. Translated: CASSQGDNNEQYF.

The CDR3 DNA sequence: TGTGCCAGCAGTAACAACATTGAGCAGTTCTTC. Translating gives CASSNNIEQFF. This rearrangement joins TRBV6-6 to TRBJ2-1; D unresolved. Germline CDR1 and CDR2: MNHNY and SVGAGI (reference sequence). The ends were cut back, 5 bases at V and 9 bases at J, with 8 bases in the middle. The CDR3 length is 11 residues.

The gene calls are TRBV27 and TRBJ2-7; tentative D call: TRBD2 (5 bases). This CDR3 is built from 16 residues. CDR1 is MNHEY and CDR2 is SMNVEV in the germline V gene (reference sequence). Trimming took off 2 bases at V and 2 bases at J, with 16 bases between the two ends. The CDR3 here is CASSLTRLAPAYEQYF. Here the CDR3 DNA reads TGTGCCAGCAGTTTAACTCGCCTAGCACCGGCCTACGAGCAGTACTTC.

This rearrangement joins TRBV29-1 to TRBJ2-1; TRBD1 aligns across 7 bases. Judging by the DNA end, TRBJ2-7 fits better; the J call may be wrong. Germline CDR1 SQVTM, CDR2 ANQGSEA. The CDR3 runs to 16 residues. The CDR3: CSVESTGTRYYNEQYF. The CDR3 bases are TGCAGCGTTGAGTCGACAGGGACCCGATATTACAATGAGCAGTACTTC.

The J gene is TRBJ1-2, the V gene TRBV29-1; D not resolved. Per the germline V gene, CDR1 is SQVTM and CDR2 is ANQGSEA. This CDR3 spans 12 amino acids. V lost 0 bases and J 6 bases, leaving 8 bases between the germline ends. CDR3 coding DNA: TGCAGCGTTGAAGACAGGCGCGATGGCTACACCTTC. Its translation is CSVEDRRDGYTF.

This clonotype turned up a few times. The chain employs TRBV29-1 and TRBJ2-1; D is unresolved. Germline V gene sequence: CDR1 SQVTM, CDR2 ANQGSEA. V was clipped by 3 bases and J by 2 bases, with 8 bases between them. The CDR3 is 13 amino acids. In DNA form, the CDR3 reads TGCAGCGTTGAGGGGAAGACCTACAATGAGCAGTTCTTC. This translates into CSVEGKTYNEQFF.

This chain joins TRBV5-4 and TRBJ2-7; TRBD1 might be the D (6 bases). CDR1 and CDR2 (germline): SGHNT, YYREEE (reference sequence). The CDR3 totals 14 residues. Trimming left V 6 bases short and J 2 bases short, with 15 bases between. CDR3 DNA sequence: TGTGCCAGCAACTCGACAGGTAGCCCCTACGAGCAGTACTTC. Residues: CASNSTGSPYEQYF.

The J gene is TRBJ1-2, the V gene TRBV7-2; D is unresolved. Trimming stripped 5 bases from V and 6 bases from J, with 13 bases between. The germline gives CDR1 SGHTA, CDR2 FQGNSA. The CDR3 covers 13 residues. CDR3 region: CASSTTHWNGYTF. The CDR3 DNA reads as TGTGCCAGCAGCACCACTCACTGGAATGGCTACACCTTC.